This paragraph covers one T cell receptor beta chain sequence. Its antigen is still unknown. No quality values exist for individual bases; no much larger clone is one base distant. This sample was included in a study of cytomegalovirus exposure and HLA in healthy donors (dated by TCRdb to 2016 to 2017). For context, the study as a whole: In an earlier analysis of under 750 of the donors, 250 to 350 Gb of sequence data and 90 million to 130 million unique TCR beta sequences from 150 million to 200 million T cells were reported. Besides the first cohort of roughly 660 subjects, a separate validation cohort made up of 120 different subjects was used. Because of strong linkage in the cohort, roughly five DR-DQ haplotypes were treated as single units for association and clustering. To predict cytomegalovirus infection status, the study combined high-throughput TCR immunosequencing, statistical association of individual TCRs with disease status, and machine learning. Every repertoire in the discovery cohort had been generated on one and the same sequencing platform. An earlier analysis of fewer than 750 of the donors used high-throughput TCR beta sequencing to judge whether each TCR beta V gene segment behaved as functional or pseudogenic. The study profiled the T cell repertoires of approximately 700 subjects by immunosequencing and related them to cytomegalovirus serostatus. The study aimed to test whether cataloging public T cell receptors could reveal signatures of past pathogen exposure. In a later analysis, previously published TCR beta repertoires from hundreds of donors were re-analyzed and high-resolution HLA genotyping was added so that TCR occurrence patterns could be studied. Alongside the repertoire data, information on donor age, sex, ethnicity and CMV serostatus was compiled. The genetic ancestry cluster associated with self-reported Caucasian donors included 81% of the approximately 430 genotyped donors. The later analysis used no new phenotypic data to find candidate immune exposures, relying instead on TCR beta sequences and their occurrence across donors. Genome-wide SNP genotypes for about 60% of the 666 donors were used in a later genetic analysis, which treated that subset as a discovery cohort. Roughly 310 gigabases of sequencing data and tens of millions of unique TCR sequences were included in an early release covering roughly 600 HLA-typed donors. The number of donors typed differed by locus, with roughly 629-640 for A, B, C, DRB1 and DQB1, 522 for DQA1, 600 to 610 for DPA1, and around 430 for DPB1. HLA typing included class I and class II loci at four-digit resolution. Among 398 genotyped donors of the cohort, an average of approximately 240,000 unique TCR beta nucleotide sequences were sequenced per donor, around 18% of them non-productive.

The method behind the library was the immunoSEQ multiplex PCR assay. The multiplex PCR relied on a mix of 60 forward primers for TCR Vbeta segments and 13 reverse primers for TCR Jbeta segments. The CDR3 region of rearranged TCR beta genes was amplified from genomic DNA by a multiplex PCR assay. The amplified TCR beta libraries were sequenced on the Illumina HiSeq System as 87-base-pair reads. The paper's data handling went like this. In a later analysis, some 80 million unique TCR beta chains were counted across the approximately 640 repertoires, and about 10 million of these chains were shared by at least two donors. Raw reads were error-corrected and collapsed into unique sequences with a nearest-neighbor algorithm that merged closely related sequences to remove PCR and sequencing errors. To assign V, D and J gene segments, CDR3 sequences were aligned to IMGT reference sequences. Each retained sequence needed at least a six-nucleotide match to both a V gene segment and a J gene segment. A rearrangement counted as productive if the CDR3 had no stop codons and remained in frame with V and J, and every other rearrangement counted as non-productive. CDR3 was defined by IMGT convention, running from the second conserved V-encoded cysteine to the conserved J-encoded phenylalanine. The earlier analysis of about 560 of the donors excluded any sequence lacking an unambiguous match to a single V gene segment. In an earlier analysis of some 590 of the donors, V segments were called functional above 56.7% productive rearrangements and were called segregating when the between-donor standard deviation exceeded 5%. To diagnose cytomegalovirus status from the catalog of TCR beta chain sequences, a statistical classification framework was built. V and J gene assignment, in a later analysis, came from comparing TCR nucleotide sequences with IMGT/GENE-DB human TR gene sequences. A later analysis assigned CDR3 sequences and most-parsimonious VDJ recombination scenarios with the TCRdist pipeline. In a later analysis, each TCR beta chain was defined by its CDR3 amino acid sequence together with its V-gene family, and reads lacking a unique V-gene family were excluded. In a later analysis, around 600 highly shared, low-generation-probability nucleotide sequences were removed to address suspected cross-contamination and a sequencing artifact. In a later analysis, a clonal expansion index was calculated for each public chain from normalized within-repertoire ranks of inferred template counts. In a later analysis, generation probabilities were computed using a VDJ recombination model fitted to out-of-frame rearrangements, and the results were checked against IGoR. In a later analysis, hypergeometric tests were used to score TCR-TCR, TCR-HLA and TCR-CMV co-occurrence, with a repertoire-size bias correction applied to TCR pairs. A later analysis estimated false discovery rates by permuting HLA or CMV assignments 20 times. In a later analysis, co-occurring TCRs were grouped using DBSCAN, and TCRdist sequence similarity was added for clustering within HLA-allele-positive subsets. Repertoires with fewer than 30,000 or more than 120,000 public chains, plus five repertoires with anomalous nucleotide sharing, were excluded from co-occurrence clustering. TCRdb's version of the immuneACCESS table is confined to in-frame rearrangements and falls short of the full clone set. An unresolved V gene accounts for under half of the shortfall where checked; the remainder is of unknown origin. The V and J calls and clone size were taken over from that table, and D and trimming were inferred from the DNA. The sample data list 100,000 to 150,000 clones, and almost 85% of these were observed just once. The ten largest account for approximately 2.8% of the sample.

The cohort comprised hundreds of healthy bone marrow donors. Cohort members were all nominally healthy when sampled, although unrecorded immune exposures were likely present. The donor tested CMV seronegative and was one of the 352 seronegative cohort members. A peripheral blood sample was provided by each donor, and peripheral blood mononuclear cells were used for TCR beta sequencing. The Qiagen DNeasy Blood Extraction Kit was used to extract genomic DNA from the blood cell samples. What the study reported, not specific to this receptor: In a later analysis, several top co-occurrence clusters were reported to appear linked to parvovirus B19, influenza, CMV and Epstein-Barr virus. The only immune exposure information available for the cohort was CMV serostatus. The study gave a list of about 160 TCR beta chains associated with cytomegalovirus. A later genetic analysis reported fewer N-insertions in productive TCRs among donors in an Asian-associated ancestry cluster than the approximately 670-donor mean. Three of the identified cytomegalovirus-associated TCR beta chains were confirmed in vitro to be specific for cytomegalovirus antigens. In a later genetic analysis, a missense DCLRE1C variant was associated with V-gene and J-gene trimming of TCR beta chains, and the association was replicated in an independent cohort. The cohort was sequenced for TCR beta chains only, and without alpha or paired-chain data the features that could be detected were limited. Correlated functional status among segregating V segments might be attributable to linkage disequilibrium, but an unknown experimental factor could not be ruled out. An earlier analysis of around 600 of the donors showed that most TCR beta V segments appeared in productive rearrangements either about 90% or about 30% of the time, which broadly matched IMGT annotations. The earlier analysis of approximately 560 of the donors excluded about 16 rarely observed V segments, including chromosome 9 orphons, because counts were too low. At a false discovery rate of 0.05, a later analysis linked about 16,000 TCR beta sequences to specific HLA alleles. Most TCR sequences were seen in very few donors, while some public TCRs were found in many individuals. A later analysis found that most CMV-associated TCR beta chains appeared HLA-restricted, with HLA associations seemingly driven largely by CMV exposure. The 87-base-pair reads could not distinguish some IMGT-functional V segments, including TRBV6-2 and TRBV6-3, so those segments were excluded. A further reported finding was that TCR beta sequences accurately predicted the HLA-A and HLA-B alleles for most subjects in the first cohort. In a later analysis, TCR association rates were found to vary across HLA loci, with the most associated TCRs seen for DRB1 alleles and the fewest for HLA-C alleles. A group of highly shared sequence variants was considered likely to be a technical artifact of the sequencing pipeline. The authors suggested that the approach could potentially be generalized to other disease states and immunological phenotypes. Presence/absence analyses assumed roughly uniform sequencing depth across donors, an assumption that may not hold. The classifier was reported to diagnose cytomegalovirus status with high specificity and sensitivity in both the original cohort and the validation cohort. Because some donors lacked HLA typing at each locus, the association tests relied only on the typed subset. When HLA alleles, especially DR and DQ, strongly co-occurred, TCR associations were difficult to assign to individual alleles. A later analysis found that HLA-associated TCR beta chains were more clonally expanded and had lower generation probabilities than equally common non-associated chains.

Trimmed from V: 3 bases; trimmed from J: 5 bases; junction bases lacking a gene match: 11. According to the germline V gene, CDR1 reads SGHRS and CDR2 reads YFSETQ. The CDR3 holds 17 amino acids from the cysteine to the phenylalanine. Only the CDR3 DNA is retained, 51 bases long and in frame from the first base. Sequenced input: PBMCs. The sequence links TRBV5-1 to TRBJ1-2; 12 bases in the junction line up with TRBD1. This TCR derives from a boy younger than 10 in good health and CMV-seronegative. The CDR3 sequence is CASSSKGTGGAGYGYTF. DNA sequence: TGCGCCAGCAGCTCCAAGGGGACAGGGGGCGCAGGATATGGCTACACCTTC. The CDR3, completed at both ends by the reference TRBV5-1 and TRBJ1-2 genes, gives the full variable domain KAGVTQTPRYLIKTRGQQVTLSCSPISGHRSVSWYQQTPGQGLQFLFEYFSETQRNKGNFPGRFSGRQFSNSRSEMNVSTLELGDSALYLCASSSKGTGGAGYGYTFGSGTRLTVV.